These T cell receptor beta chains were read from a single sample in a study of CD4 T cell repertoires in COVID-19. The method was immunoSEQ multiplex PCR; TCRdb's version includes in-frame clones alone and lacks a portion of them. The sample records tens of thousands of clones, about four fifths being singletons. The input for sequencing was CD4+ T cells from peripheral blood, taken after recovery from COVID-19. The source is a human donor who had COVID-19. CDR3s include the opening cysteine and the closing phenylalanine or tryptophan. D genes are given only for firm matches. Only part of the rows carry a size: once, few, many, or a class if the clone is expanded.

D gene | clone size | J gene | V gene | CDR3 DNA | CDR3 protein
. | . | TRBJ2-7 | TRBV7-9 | TGTGCCAGCAGCTTTGGAGCGTGGTCGTACGAGCAGTACTTC | CASSFGAWSYEQYF
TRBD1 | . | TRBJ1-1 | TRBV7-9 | TGTGCCAGCAGCCCCAGACAGGGTTGGACTGAAGCTTTCTTT | CASSPRQGWTEAFF
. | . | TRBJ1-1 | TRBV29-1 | TGCAGCGGTTCCCCGGACGCGTCCACTGAAGCTTTCTTT | CSGSPDASTEAFF
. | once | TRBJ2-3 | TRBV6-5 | TGTGCCAGCAGTTCCACCGGGGATACGCAGTATTTT | CASSSTGDTQYF
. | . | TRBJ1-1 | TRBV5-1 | TGCGCCAGCAGCTTGGAAACAAACACTGAAGCTTTCTTT | CASSLETNTEAFF
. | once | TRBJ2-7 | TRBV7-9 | TGTGCCAGCAGCTTAGCCGAAGCAGGCATCGAGCAGTACTTC | CASSLAEAGIEQYF
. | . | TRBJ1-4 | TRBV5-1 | TGCGCCAGCAGCTTGGACCTTGCAACTAATGAAAAACTGTTTTTT | CASSLDLATNEKLFF
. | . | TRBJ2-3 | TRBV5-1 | TGCGCCAGCAGCCCCGCGACAGATGCCGATACGCAGTATTTT | CASSPATDADTQYF
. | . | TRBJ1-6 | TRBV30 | TGTGCCTCCCGGAGGTCGTTACGCGGAGATTCACCCCTCCACTTT | CASRRSLRGDSPLHF
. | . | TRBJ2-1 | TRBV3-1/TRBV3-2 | TGTGCCAGCAGCCAAGGTTTGGAATATTACAATGAGCAGTTCTTC | CASSQGLEYYNEQFF
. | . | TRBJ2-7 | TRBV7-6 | TGTGCCAGCAGCCAATCGGGGGAAACTCGGGAGCAGTACTTC | CASSQSGETREQYF
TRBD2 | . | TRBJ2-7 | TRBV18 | TGTGCCAGCTCGCCCCGTAGCGGGAGCGACTCCTACGAGCAGTACTTC | CASSPRSGSDSYEQYF
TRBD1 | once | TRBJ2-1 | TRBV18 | TGTGCCAGCTCACCACCCGGGACAGTCTACAATGAGCAGTTCTTC | CASSPPGTVYNEQFF
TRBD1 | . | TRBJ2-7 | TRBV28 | TGTGCCAGCAGGAAACAGGGGGACGGCTACGAGCAGTACTTC | CASRKQGDGYEQYF
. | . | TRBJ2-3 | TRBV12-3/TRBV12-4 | TGTGCCAGTACACGTACGAGCACAGATACGCAGTATTTT | CASTRTSTDTQYF
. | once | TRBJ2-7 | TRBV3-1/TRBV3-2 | TGTGCCACCAGGGACGGAAACTACGAGCAGTACTTC | CATRDGNYEQYF
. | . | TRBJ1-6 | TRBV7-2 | TGTGCCAGCAGCTCAGAGGCCCGAAGCTCCTATAATTCACCCCTCCACTTT | CASSSEARSSYNSPLHF
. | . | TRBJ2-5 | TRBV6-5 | TGTGCCAGCAGCCACGGGGAGACCCAGTACTTC | CASSHGETQYF
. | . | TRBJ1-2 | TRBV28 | TGTGCCACGCAGGAGGAAGCGGTAGGGCTCTATGGCTACACCTTC | CATQEEAVGLYGYTF
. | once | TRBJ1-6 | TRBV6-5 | TGTGCCAGCAGTCCAACGGGACGGTTAAATTCACCCCTCCACTTT | CASSPTGRLNSPLHF
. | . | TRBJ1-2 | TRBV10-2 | TGCGCCAGCAGTGAGACCCGGATCGATGGCTACACCTTC | CASSETRIDGYTF
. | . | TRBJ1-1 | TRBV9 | TGTGCCAGCAGCGCCGCGACAGGGAACACTGAAGCTTTCTTT | CASSAATGNTEAFF
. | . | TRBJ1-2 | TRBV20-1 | TGCAGTGCTAGCCGACAAGGCTACACCTTC | CSASRQGYTF
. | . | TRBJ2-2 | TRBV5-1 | TGCGCCAGCAGCTTGGAGGGCCGAAACACCGGGGAGCTGTTTTTT | CASSLEGRNTGELFF
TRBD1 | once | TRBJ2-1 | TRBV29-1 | TGCAGCGTGGGACAGGGGGATTATGAGCAGTTCTTC | CSVGQGDYEQFF
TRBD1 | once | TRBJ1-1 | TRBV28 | TGTGCCAGCAGTTTTTTAAGCTTCGGGACAGTGAACACTGAAGCTTTCTTT | CASSFLSFGTVNTEAFF
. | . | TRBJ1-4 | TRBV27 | TGTGCCAGCAGTTTATCGGCCCCGGGGCTGACTAATGAAAAACTGTTTTTT | CASSLSAPGLTNEKLFF
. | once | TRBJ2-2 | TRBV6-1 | TGTGCCAGCAGTGAAGGGACAATCGGGGAGCTGTTTTTT | CASSEGTIGELFF